Given below is one T cell receptor (beta chain) in context. This clonotype was detected a few times. Its cognate antigen has yet to be identified. Base qualities are not provided; no much larger clone lies one nucleotide away. The data were obtained in a study of T-cell reconstitution after alpha-beta-depleted transplantation in children (dated by TCRdb to about 2016). At the level of the whole study: Using TCR repertoire profiling, the study quantitatively followed how T-cell immune reconstitution unfolded in children after TCRalphabeta/CD19-depleted allogeneic hematopoietic cell transplantation. General conclusions and limits of the study: In some patients, high TCRbeta diversity at day 60 was attributed to recipient T cells and intrathymic progenitors that had survived conditioning. Hyperexpanded clone frequencies declined over subsequent months; after one year, T-cell counts and TCRbeta diversity were mostly attributed to newly produced T cells. Apparently early alphabetaT-cell count recovery about two months after transplant reportedly relied on only several hundred rapidly expanded clones derived from non-depleted graft cells.

The library came from PCR. The reads were generated on an Illumina HiSeq 2500. To normalize quantification of the TCRbeta repertoire, the TCR libraries were built with molecular barcoding that relied on unique molecular identifiers. TCRdb trimmed the raw reads at Q25, called clones with MiXCR and kept productive beta chains. Under each unique CDR3 protein, matching rows form one entry showing the most common genes and DNA. The table for this sample lists approximately 500,000 distinct CDR3 sequences; about 10% of them were counted only once. Just over 2% of the sample is held by the ten biggest clonotypes. Trimming removed 3 bases from V and 7 bases from J; the gene matches leave 4 bases unexplained. Its CDR3 holds 14 amino acids, cysteine through phenylalanine. The only DNA kept is the CDR3, 42 bases in frame from the first base. This sample's treatment or condition label indicates: allogeneic hematopoietic cell transplantation with graft depleted of TCRalphabeta T cells and CD19 B cells. The children who served as transplant recipients had been given grafts of TCRalphabeta/CD19-depleted allogeneic hematopoietic cells.

The sequence was obtained from a child aged 2 to 15 with inherited bone marrow failure, due to receive a stem cell transplant. The chain is made from TRBV12-3 or TRBV12-4 and TRBJ2-7; 12 junctional bases match TRBD1. The source was PBMCs, collected before TCRalphabeta/CD19-depleted stem cell transplant. The nucleotide sequence reads as follows: TGTGCCAGCAGTTTCGGGACAGGGGGCCTGGAGCAGTACTTC. This translates into CASSFGTGGLEQYF.